Listed below are T cell receptor beta chains from one sample, sequenced in a study of identifying expanded T cells in peripheral blood. The assay was immunoSEQ multiplex PCR, and TCRdb's table has in-frame clones only and misses some. Among over 75,000 clones listed, 70% to 90% were seen once. Sequenced material: blood. The source is a person aged 18-70 years in good health. CDR3s include the opening cysteine and the closing phenylalanine or tryptophan. The order of the fields is D gene, J gene, V gene, clone size, CDR3 DNA, CDR3 protein. A D gene is named only where the DNA matches it firmly. Clone size is not always given. Where it is, it says once, few, many or a class for expanded clones.

>-|TRBJ2-5|TRBV27|-
TGTGCCAGCAGGGGCTTACAAGAGACCCAGTACTTC
CASRGLQETQYF
>-|TRBJ1-2|TRBV15|once
TGTGCCACCAGCAGAACTAACAGGTTTAACTATGGCTACACCTTC
CATSRTNRFNYGYTF
>-|TRBJ1-6|TRBV28|-
TGTGCCACCTCGGGAGTTCTCACCTCACCCCTCCACTTT
CATSGVLTSPLHF
>-|TRBJ2-5|TRBV5-1|-
TGCGCCAGCAGCTTGGCCCCTGAGGAGACCCAGTACTTC
CASSLAPEETQYF
>-|TRBJ2-5|TRBV30|-
TGTGCCTGGAAGGGGCCAGCGGAGACCCAGTACTTC
CAWKGPAETQYF
>TRBD1|TRBJ1-5|TRBV2|-
TGTGCCACAGGACAGGGAGCGGGCAATCAGCCCCAGCATTTT
CATGQGAGNQPQHF
>TRBD1|TRBJ2-1|TRBV29-1|-
TGCAGCGTTGCCGGGACAGGGAGCTCCTACAATGAGCAGTTCTTC
CSVAGTGSSYNEQFF
>-|TRBJ1-1|TRBV7-6|-
TGTGCCAGCAGCTTAGTGGGTAACACTGAAGCTTTCTTT
CASSLVGNTEAFF
>-|TRBJ2-7|TRBV5-5|-
TGTGCCAGCAGCCCCAGGGGTCGACAGACCTCCTACGAGCAGTACTTC
CASSPRGRQTSYEQYF
>TRBD1|TRBJ1-1|TRBV7-2|-
TGTGCCAGCAGCTTCGACAGGGGGTACACTGAAGCTTTCTTT
CASSFDRGYTEAFF
>-|TRBJ1-5|TRBV27|-
TGTGCCAGCAGTTTTATGTCGACAGATAGCAATCAGCCCCAGCATTTT
CASSFMSTDSNQPQHF
>-|TRBJ2-3|TRBV27|-
TGTGCCAGCAGTTTAACAGTCAGGGCGGGACAGTATTTT
CASSLTVRAGQYF
>TRBD1|TRBJ1-4|TRBV6-1|-
TGTGCCAGCGTTTCCGGGACAGGGAGTGAAAAACTGTTTTTT
CASVSGTGSEKLFF
>-|TRBJ1-4|TRBV5-1|-
TGCGCCAGCAGCGGGGCAGGGTCGCGGGAAAAACTGTTTTTT
CASSGAGSREKLFF